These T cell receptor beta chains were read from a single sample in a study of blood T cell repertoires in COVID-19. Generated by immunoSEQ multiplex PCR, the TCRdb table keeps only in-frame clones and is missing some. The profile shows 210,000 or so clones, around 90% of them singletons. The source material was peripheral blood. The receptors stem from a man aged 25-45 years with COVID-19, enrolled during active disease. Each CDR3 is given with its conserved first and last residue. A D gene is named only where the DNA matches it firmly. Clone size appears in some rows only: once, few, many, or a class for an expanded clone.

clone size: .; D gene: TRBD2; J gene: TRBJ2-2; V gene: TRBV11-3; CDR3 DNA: TGTGCCAGCAGCTTAGGCCAAACTAGCGACACCGGGGAGCTGTTTTTT; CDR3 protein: CASSLGQTSDTGELFF
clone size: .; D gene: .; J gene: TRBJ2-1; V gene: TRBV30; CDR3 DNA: TGTGCCTGGAGTCGAGTACTCGATCCCTACAATGAGCAGTTCTTC; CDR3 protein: CAWSRVLDPYNEQFF
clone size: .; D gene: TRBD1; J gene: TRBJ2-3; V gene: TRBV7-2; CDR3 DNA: TGTGCCAGCAGCCTATCACCGGGACAGAGACCCACAGATACGCAGTATTTT; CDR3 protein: CASSLSPGQRPTDTQYF
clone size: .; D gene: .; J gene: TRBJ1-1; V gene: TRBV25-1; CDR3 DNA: TGTGCCAGCAGTGAATTCAGAGCAGGCAGCTTCTTCTTTGAAGCTTTCTTT; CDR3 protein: CASSEFRAGSFFFEAFF
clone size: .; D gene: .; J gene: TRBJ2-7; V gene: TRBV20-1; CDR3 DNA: TGCAGTGCTAGTGACAATTTCTCCTACGAGCAGTACTTC; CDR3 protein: CSASDNFSYEQYF
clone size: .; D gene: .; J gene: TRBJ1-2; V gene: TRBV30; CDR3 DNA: TGTGCCTGGAGTGTGACAGGCCGCCTTAACTATGGCTACACCTTC; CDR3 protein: CAWSVTGRLNYGYTF
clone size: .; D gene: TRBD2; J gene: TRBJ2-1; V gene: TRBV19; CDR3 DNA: TGTGCCAGTAGTATAGATCTTGGGACTAGCGGGATTAGCTCCTACAATGAGCAGTTCTTC; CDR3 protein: CASSIDLGTSGISSYNEQFF
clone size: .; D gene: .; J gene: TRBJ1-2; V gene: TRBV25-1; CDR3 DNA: TGTGCCAGCAGTGAATTAGGTCAGGACTTCTATGGCTACACCTTC; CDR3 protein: CASSELGQDFYGYTF
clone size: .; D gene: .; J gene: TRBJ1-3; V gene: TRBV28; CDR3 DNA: TGTGCCAGCAGCTCGAGTCCCGTCTCTGGAAACACCATATATTTT; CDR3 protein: CASSSSPVSGNTIYF
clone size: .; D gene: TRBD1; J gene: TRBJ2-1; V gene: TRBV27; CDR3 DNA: TGTGCCAGCAGTTTGGGACAGAGCTACAATGAGCAGTTCTTC; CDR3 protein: CASSLGQSYNEQFF
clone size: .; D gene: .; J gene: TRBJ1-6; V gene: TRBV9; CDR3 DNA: TGTGCCAGCAGCGAGGAAAGCGATAGCTCCTATAATTCACCCCTCCACTTT; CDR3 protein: CASSEESDSSYNSPLHF
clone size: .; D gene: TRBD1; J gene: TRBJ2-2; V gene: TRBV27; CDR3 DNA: TGTGCCAGCAGTTGGCAGGGGGAAGGCGGGGAGCTGTTTTTT; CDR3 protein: CASSWQGEGGELFF
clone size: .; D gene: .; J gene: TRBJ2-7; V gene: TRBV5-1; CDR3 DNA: TGCGCCAGCAGCTTGTTGACGGGAGTGTTAACCTACGAGCAGTACTTC; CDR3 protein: CASSLLTGVLTYEQYF
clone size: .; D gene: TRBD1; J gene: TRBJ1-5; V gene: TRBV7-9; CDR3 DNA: TGTGCCAGCAGCCCGGGACAGGGGAACAATCAGCCCCAGCATTTT; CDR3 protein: CASSPGQGNNQPQHF
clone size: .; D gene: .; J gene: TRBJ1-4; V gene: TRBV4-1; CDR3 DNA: TGCGCCAGCAGCCAAGTAATCAGGATAGGGGCTGAAAAACTGTTTTTT; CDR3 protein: CASSQVIRIGAEKLFF
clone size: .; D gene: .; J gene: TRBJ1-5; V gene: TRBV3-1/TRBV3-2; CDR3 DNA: TGTGCCAGCAGCCAAGATGGTAGGGGTGGCAATCAGCCCCAGCATTTT; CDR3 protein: CASSQDGRGGNQPQHF
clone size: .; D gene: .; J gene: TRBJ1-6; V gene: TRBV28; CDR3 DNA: TGTGCCAGCAGTTTAGTGTCAGCGGACTGGGATAATTCACCCCTCCACTTT; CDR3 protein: CASSLVSADWDNSPLHF
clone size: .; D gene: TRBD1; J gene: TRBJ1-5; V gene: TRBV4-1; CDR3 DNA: TGCGCCAGCAGCCAGGGACAGGGCAATCAGCCCCAGCATTTT; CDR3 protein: CASSQGQGNQPQHF
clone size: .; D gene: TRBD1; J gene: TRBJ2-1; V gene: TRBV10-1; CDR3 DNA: TGCGCCAGCACTCACGATGACAGGGGCCCTTACAATGAGCAGTTCTTC; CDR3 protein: CASTHDDRGPYNEQFF
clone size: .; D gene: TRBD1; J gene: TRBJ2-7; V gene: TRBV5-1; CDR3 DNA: TGCGCCAGCAGCTTGGCACAGGGGTCATCCTACGAGCAGTACTTC; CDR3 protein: CASSLAQGSSYEQYF
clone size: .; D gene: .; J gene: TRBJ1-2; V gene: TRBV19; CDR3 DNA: TGTGCCAGTAGTATTAGGTCATGGGGCGGTCCTGATGGCTACACCTTC; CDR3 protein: CASSIRSWGGPDGYTF
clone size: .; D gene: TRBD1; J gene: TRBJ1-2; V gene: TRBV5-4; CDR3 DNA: TGTGCCAGCAGCTTTCGACAGGGGGACTATGGCTACACCTTC; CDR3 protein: CASSFRQGDYGYTF
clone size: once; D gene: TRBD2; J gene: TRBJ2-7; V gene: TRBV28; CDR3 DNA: TGTGCCAGCGGAGGGGGCTCGGTAGCGGGAGATATCCACGAGCAGTACTTC; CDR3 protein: CASGGGSVAGDIHEQYF
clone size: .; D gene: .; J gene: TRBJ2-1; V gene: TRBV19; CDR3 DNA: TGTGCCAGTAGTATACCTCATCCGAGCGATGAGCAGTTCTTC; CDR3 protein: CASSIPHPSDEQFF
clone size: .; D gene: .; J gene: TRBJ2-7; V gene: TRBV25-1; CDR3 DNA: TGTGCCTCCTTAGGGGTTTCCTACGAGCAGTACTTC; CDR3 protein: CASLGVSYEQYF
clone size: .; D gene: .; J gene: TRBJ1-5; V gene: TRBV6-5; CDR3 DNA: TGTGCCAGCAGTTACAGGGGTGGCGGCAATCAGCCCCAGCATTTT; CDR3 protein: CASSYRGGGNQPQHF
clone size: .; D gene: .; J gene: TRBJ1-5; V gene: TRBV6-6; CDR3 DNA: TGTGCCAGCAGTTCCTTCAATCAGCCCCAGCATTTT; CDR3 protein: CASSSFNQPQHF
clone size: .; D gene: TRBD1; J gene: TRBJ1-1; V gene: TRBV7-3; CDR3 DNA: TGTGCCAGCAGCTCCCTGGACAGGGGTGAAACTGAAGCTTTCTTT; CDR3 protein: CASSSLDRGETEAFF
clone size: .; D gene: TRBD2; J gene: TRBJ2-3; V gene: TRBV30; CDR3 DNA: TGTGCCTGGAGTGTTGCGGGAGATGGCACAGATACGCAGTATTTT; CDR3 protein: CAWSVAGDGTDTQYF
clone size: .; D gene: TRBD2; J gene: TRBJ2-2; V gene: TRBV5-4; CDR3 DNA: TGTGCCAGCAGCGACGGACTAGCGGGAGGGCAAGGGGAGCTGTTTTTT; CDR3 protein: CASSDGLAGGQGELFF
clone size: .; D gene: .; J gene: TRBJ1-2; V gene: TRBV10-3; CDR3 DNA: TGTGCCATCAGTGACAGGGCTAAAACTAACTATGGCTACACCTTC; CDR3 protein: CAISDRAKTNYGYTF
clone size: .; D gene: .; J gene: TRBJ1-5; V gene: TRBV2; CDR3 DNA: TGTGCCAGCAGTGGGGGGCATGGGTTACAGCCCCAGCATTTT; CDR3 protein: CASSGGHGLQPQHF
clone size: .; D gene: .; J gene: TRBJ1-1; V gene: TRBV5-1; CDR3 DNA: TGCGCCAGCAGCTTGCGGCGGGTGAACACTGAAGCTTTCTTT; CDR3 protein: CASSLRRVNTEAFF
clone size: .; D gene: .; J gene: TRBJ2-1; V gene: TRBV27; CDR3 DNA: TGTGCCAGCAGTTTACGGCCTAGCGTTTACAATGAGCAGTTCTTC; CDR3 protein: CASSLRPSVYNEQFF
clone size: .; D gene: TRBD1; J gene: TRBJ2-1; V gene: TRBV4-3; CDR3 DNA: TGCGCCAGCAGCCAAGATCAGGGACAGGGGGCCAATGAGCAGTTCTTC; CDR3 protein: CASSQDQGQGANEQFF
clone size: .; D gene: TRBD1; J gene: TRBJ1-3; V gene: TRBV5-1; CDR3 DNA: TGCGCCAGCAGCGCCTCCGGGACAGAGTCTGGAAACACCATATATTTT; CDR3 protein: CASSASGTESGNTIYF
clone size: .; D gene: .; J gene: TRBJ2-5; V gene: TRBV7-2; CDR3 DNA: TGTGCCAGCAGCTCCCGACAGCCCACTACCCAAGAGACCCAGTACTTC; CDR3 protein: CASSSRQPTTQETQYF
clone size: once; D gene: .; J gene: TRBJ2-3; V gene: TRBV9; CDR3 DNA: TGTGCCAGCAGCGTTCCGACTAGACCCACACATACGCAGTATTTT; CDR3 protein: CASSVPTRPTHTQYF
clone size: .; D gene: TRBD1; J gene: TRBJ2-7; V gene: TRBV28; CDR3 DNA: TGTGCCAGCAGAACCGGGACAGGGGGCGATGAGCAGTACTTC; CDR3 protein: CASRTGTGGDEQYF
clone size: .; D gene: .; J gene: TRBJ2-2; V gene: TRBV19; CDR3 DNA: TGTGCCAGTAGTCAACAGGCTACGAACACCGGGGAGCTGTTTTTT; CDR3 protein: CASSQQATNTGELFF
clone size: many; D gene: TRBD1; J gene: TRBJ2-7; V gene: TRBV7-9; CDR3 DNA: TGTGCCAGCAGCTCTGACAGGGTATTGAGCGAGCAGTACTTC; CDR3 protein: CASSSDRVLSEQYF